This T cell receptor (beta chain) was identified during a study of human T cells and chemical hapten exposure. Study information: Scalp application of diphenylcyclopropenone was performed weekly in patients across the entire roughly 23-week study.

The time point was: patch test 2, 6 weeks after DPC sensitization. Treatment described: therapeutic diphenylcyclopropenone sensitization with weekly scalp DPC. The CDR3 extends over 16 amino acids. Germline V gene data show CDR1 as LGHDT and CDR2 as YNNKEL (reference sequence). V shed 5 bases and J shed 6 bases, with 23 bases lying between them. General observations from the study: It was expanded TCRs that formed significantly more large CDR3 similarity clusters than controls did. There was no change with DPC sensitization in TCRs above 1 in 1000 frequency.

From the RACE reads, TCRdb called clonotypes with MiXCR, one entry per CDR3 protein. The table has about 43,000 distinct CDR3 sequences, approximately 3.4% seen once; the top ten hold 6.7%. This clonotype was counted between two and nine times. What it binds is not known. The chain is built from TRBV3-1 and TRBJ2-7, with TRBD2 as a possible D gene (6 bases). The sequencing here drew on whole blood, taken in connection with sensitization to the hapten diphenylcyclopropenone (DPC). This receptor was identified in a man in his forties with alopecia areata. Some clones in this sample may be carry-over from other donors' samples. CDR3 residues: CASSKLAPTEDREQYF. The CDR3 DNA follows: TGTGCCAGCAGCAAACTAGCTCCTACTGAGGATCGCGAGCAGTACTTC.